These 20 T cell receptor beta chains were sequenced from one sample in a study of identical twins. Via MiXCR, TCRdb re-called the 5' RACE reads, giving one row per CDR3 protein. The profile shows more than 250,000 distinct CDR3 sequences, about 8% of them singletons. This sample was also put to use in a study of yellow fever vaccine responses in identical twins.

Sequenced: memory (CD45RO+) T cells sorted from blood. These receptors were collected from a woman in her late teens or twenties in good health.

V gene TRBV2 combines with J gene TRBJ2-7; the match to TRBD2 covers 7 bases. The CDR3 spans 15 residues. Germline CDR1 and CDR2: SNHLY and FYNNEI. After removal of 6 bases from V and 0 bases from J, the junction contained 8 bases not matched to a gene. CDR3 DNA: TGTGCCAGCAGGGCCACTAGCGCGAGCTCCTACGAGCAGTACTTC. This translates into CASRATSASSYEQYF. Together with reference TRBV2 and TRBJ2-7, the CDR3 gives the full variable domain: EPEVTQTPSHQVTQMGQEVILRCVPISNHLYFYWYRQILGQKVEFLVSFYNNEISEKSEIFDDQFSVERPDGSNFTLKIRSTKLEDSAMYFCASRATSASSYEQYFGPGTRLTVT.

This clonotype was counted ten times or more. The chain couples TRBV12-3 or TRBV12-4 to TRBJ2-3; D call uncertain. This CDR3 region has 13 residues. Trimming left V 5 bases short and J 1 base short, with 7 bases between. The CDR3 protein is CASSKLGTDTQYF. The CDR3 DNA sequence: TGTGCCAGCAGTAAACTCGGCACAGATACGCAGTATTTT.

This clonotype was seen a few times. The CDR3 protein is CSAGTGFGETQYF. The CDR3 DNA reads TGCAGCGCCGGGACAGGGTTCGGGGAGACCCAGTACTTC. The chain carries TRBV29-1 and TRBJ2-5; 9 nucleotides agree with TRBD1. With V trimmed by 7 bases and J by 5 bases, 8 bases remained unmatched. The CDR3 is 13 amino acids. CDR1 and CDR2 from the germline V gene are SQVTM and ANQGSEA.

This clonotype turned up a few times. This chain joins TRBV12-3 or TRBV12-4 and TRBJ2-1, with 7 bases identical to TRBD2. The CDR3 is 15 amino acids. Trimming at V came to 6 bases and at J to 3 bases, leaving 8 bases not matched to a gene. The CDR3 DNA follows: TGTGCCAGCAGCAGACAGCGGGGCCTCTACAATGAGCAGTTCTTC. Amino acids: CASSRQRGLYNEQFF.

This clonotype appeared a few times. V usage is TRBV7-8 and J usage is TRBJ1-5, with D perhaps TRBD1 (5 bases). The V end lost 3 bases, the J end lost 6 bases, and 18 bases lay between the germline ends. The CDR3 spans 16 residues. The germline CDR1 and CDR2 sequences are SGHVS and FQNEAQ. CDR3 region: CASSFGSAGLSQPQHF. In DNA form, the CDR3 reads TGTGCCAGCAGCTTCGGGTCCGCAGGGTTGAGTCAGCCCCAGCATTTT.

There are a few counts of this clonotype. The chain uses TRBV20-1 and TRBJ2-7, with 8 bases matching TRBD2. The germline CDR1 and CDR2 sequences are DFQATT and SNEGSKA (reference sequence). The CDR3 is made up of 16 amino acids. Unmatched junction bases numbered 13, after V lost 1 base and J lost 5 bases. The CDR3 spells CSARAPGGVRVNEQYV. DNA for the CDR3: TGCAGTGCTAGAGCTCCCGGGGGGGTAAGGGTGAACGAGCAGTACGTC.

This clonotype was recorded at least ten times. This sequence joins TRBV6-1 and TRBJ1-6, with D possibly TRBD1 on 6 matching bases. Germline CDR1 reads MNHNS; CDR2 reads SASEGT. Between the trimmed V and J ends, which lost 2 bases and 9 bases, there was a span of 11 bases. CDR3 length: 14 amino acids. In nucleotides, the CDR3 is TGTGCCAGCAGTGAATACAGGGCGGGTTCACCCCTCCACTTT. The encoded protein is CASSEYRAGSPLHF.

There are a few counts of this clonotype. The chain is built from TRBV10-1 and TRBJ2-2; D is unresolved. The CDR3 has 12 residues. V gave up 4 bases and J gave up 1 base, with 1 base separating them. The germline gives CDR1 WNHNN, CDR2 SYGVQD (reference sequence). CDR3 protein: CASSGNTGELFF. The CDR3 coding sequence is TGCGCCAGCAGTGGGAACACCGGGGAGCTGTTTTTT.

The V call is TRBV29-1, the J call TRBJ1-1; D might be TRBD1 (5 bases). The CDR3 is made up of 14 amino acids. From germline, CDR1 is SQVTM and CDR2 ANQGSEA. V lost 8 bases to trimming and J lost 0 bases, with 16 bases between them. CDR3 in amino acids: CSIPRGNMNTEAFF. The CDR3 coding sequence is TGCAGCATCCCCCGGGGGAACATGAACACTGAAGCTTTCTTT.

This clonotype was seen ten or more times. This sequence joins TRBV3-1 and TRBJ2-5; TRBD1 matches 9 bases. Germline loops: CDR1 LGHDT, CDR2 YNNKEL (reference sequence). V dropped 1 base and J dropped 4; count of bases not matched to a gene: 7. The CDR3 runs 16 residues. CDR3 DNA sequence: TGTGCCAGCAGCCAAGGTGGGACAGGGCGAAGAGAGACCCAGTACTTC. Amino acid sequence: CASSQGGTGRRETQYF.

This clonotype was counted only a few times. The rearrangement links TRBV20-1 to TRBJ2-3; 7 bases match TRBD2. Unmatched junction bases numbered 12, after V lost 4 bases and J lost 5 bases. This CDR3 has 15 residues. In germline, CDR1 is DFQATT, CDR2 SNEGSKA (reference sequence). For the CDR3, the DNA is TGCAGTGCTATCCCGGGACTATTAACACAAGATACGCAGTATTTT. It encodes CSAIPGLLTQDTQYF.

V gene TRBV6-5 combines with J gene TRBJ2-3, with 7 bases identical to TRBD2. CDR1 is MNHEY, CDR2 SVGAGI, per germline. This CDR3 comprises 16 residues. After removal of 0 bases from V and 1 base from J, the junction contained 4 bases not matched to a gene. The CDR3 protein is CASSYSRLAGTDTQYF. In DNA, the CDR3 is TGTGCCAGCAGTTACTCACGACTAGCTGGCACAGATACGCAGTATTTT.

V usage is TRBV20-1 and J usage is TRBJ1-1, with unresolved D. This CDR3 contains 13 residues. The germline gives CDR1 DFQATT, CDR2 SNEGSKA (reference sequence). The V and J ends lost 5 bases and 10 bases respectively, with 20 bases between them. The CDR3 reads CSAFPDGLNRAFF. CDR3 bases: TGCAGTGCTTTTCCCGACGGACTTAATCGAGCTTTCTTT.

The rearrangement links TRBV19 to TRBJ2-2; TRBD2 matches at 9 bases. The CDR3 length is 14 residues. V lost 10 bases, J lost 5 bases, and 8 bases stayed unmatched. CDR1 is LNHDA and CDR2 is SQIVND in the germline V gene (reference sequence). The CDR3 coding sequence is TGTGCCACCCGCGGGAGGGCCAGGACCGGGGAGCTGTTTTTT. This sequence encodes CATRGRARTGELFF.

The chain is built from TRBV9 and TRBJ2-3; TRBD2 matches at 10 bases. The ends lost 1 base at V and 2 bases at J; junction bases unmatched: 4. Germline CDR1 reads SGDLS; CDR2 reads YYNGEE. CDR3 length equals 16 residues. The CDR3 DNA reads TGTGCCAGCAGCGTAACAACTAGCGGGGTCACAGATACGCAGTATTTT. It codes for CASSVTTSGVTDTQYF.

This clonotype came up many times. The J gene is TRBJ2-1, the V gene TRBV4-1; no clear D. V lost 3 bases and J lost 4, with 16 bases in between. The V gene's germline CDR1 is MGHRA and CDR2 YSYEKL. The CDR3 has 16 residues. CDR3 DNA sequence: TGCGCCAGCAGCCAGACAAGTAGTAAGCTTTACAATGAGCAGTTCTTC. Protein product: CASSQTSSKLYNEQFF.

This clonotype appeared many times. The chain uses TRBV28 and TRBJ2-2; 8 bases fit TRBD2. The V segment lost 4 bases and the J segment 5 bases; nucleotides outside the gene matches: 3. CDR1 and CDR2 (germline): MDHEN, SYDVKM. The CDR3 is 14 amino acids. The CDR3 is CASSSGGPTGELFF. The CDR3 DNA reads as TGTGCCAGCAGTTCGGGGGGGCCGACCGGGGAGCTGTTTTTT.

The chain employs TRBV5-6 and TRBJ2-1; D is tentatively TRBD1 or TRBD2 (5 bases each). CDR3 length: 16 amino acids. V lost 3 bases, J lost 4 bases, and 17 bases lay in between. CDR1 SGHDT and CDR2 YYEEEE come from the germline V gene. The CDR3 loop is CASSWGRSRGYNEQFF. CDR3 nucleotides: TGTGCCAGCAGCTGGGGCCGCTCGAGGGGTTACAATGAGCAGTTCTTC. Combining the CDR3 with reference TRBV5-6 and TRBJ2-1 gives the whole variable domain DAGVTQSPTHLIKTRGQQVTLRCSPKSGHDTVSWYQQALGQGPQFIFQYYEEEERQRGNFPDRFSGHQFPNYSSELNVNALLLGDSALYLCASSWGRSRGYNEQFFGPGTRLTVL.

This clonotype was observed at least ten times. This chain links TRBV29-1 with TRBJ2-7, with 9 nucleotides matching TRBD1. The CDR3 totals 12 residues. CDR1 is SQVTM and CDR2 is ANQGSEA in the germline V gene. V lost 7 bases to trimming and J lost 2 bases; unmatched junction nucleotides: 3. CDR3 sequence reads: CSARQGAYEQYF. CDR3 coding DNA: TGCAGCGCCCGACAGGGGGCCTACGAGCAGTACTTC.

This clonotype has only a few counts. The chain recombines TRBV15 with TRBJ2-5; D may be TRBD1 or TRBD2 (6 bases each). Germline V lookup: CDR1 LNHNV, CDR2 YYDKDF (reference sequence). The CDR3 totals 17 residues. V lost 0 bases and J lost 1, with 15 bases in between. CDR3 in DNA: TGTGCCACCAGCAGAGATCGAAAGGGGGGACGCCAAGAGACCCAGTACTTC. Translating it yields CATSRDRKGGRQETQYF.